The rows below give T cell receptor beta chains drawn from one sample of a study of shared clonotypes between healthy human individuals. The table came from immunoSEQ multiplex PCR; TCRdb's copy has only in-frame clones and leaves some out. This table has some 2,500,000 clones, just under 95% appearing once. Sequencing was done on a sample of naive CD4+ T cells from PBMCs. The receptor set was obtained from a man aged 18-30 years in good health. Some clones in this sample may be carry-over from other donors' samples. The CDR3 runs from the conserved cysteine through the conserved F or W. Each record gives: J gene, V gene, clone size, D gene, CDR3 protein, CDR3 DNA. A D gene is named only where the DNA matches it firmly. Only some rows state a clone size, as once, few, many or a class for expanded clones.

TRBJ2-5 | TRBV18 | . | TRBD1 | CASSLQGAGQETQYF | TGTGCCAGCTCACTCCAGGGGGCCGGCCAAGAGACCCAGTACTTC
TRBJ1-1 | TRBV4-1 | . | TRBD1 | CASSQEQRTGGGPEAFF | TGCGCCAGCAGCCAAGAACAACGGACAGGGGGCGGCCCTGAAGCTTTCTTT
TRBJ2-7 | TRBV7-2 | . | TRBD1 | CASSPGQGASYEQYF | TGTGCCAGCAGCCCCGGACAGGGGGCTTCCTACGAGCAGTACTTC
TRBJ1-2 | TRBV30 | . | . | CAWKIVGNYGYTF | TGTGCCTGGAAAATCGTGGGTAACTATGGCTACACCTTC
TRBJ2-7 | TRBV30 | . | TRBD1 | CAWGPTGIPYEQYF | TGTGCCTGGGGACCGACAGGGATCCCCTACGAGCAGTACTTC
TRBJ2-7 | TRBV28 | . | . | CASRQRQSKYEQYF | TGTGCCAGCAGACAGCGACAGAGCAAATACGAGCAGTACTTC
TRBJ2-5 | TRBV4-3 | . | . | CASSPRQYQPLGETQYF | TGCGCCAGCAGCCCGAGGCAGTACCAGCCCCTCGGAGAGACCCAGTACTTC
TRBJ1-5 | TRBV29-1 | . | . | CSVGRGPDGQPQHF | TGCAGCGTAGGGAGGGGACCCGATGGGCAGCCCCAGCATTTT
TRBJ2-7 | TRBV18 | . | . | CASSPRQNLYEQYF | TGTGCCAGCTCACCCCGACAGAACTTATACGAGCAGTACTTC
TRBJ2-3 | TRBV27 | . | . | CASSSITSDTQYF | TGTGCCAGCAGTTCAATCACCTCAGATACGCAGTATTTT
TRBJ1-5 | TRBV28 | . | . | CASSPRDYFREQPQHF | TGTGCCAGCAGTCCCAGGGACTACTTCAGGGAACAGCCCCAGCATTTT
TRBJ2-3 | TRBV5-1 | . | . | CASSLGSGTDTQYF | TGCGCCAGCAGCTTGGGTTCCGGCACAGATACGCAGTATTTT
TRBJ2-5 | TRBV15 | . | TRBD1 | CATSRDRGQETQYF | TGTGCCACCAGCAGGGACAGGGGACAAGAGACCCAGTACTTC
TRBJ2-3 | TRBV6-6 | . | TRBD1 | CASSRQQGSSTDTQYF | TGTGCCAGCAGTCGCCAACAGGGGTCTAGCACAGATACGCAGTATTTT
TRBJ1-1 | TRBV7-2 | . | . | CASSPNLLDTEAFF | TGTGCCAGCAGCCCCAATTTGCTGGACACTGAAGCTTTCTTT
TRBJ1-5 | TRBV28 | . | . | CASSSQKNQPQHF | TGTGCCAGCAGTTCCCAGAAGAATCAGCCCCAGCATTTT
TRBJ2-3 | TRBV6-1 | . | . | CASSASGVPSTDTQYF | TGTGCCAGCAGTGCTTCAGGGGTCCCTAGCACAGATACGCAGTATTTT
TRBJ1-2 | TRBV7-9 | few | . | CASSLEANYGYTF | TGTGCCAGCAGCTTAGAGGCTAACTATGGCTACACCTTC
TRBJ2-1 | TRBV5-8 | . | . | CASSFRKQAIYNEQFF | TGTGCCAGCAGCTTTAGAAAACAGGCCATCTACAATGAGCAGTTCTTC
TRBJ2-7 | TRBV7-9 | . | TRBD2 | CASSIAGGRSYEQYF | TGTGCCAGCAGCATAGCGGGCGGCCGATCCTACGAGCAGTACTTC
TRBJ2-3 | TRBV28 | . | TRBD2 | CASALHGLAGAAQYF | TGTGCCAGCGCCCTCCACGGACTAGCGGGAGCTGCGCAGTATTTT
TRBJ2-5 | TRBV7-2 | once | . | CASSRWRETQYF | TGTGCCAGCAGCCGATGGCGGGAGACCCAGTACTTC
TRBJ1-1 | TRBV4-3 | . | . | CASSQKGYTEAFF | TGCGCCAGCAGCCAGAAGGGGTACACTGAAGCTTTCTTT
TRBJ1-3 | TRBV27 | . | . | CASSLKVQGARNTIYF | TGTGCCAGCAGTTTAAAGGTCCAGGGCGCCAGAAACACCATATATTTT
TRBJ1-1 | TRBV7-9 | . | . | CASSHRDRNLEAFF | TGTGCCAGCAGCCATAGAGACAGGAATCTCGAAGCTTTCTTT
TRBJ1-2 | TRBV18 | . | . | CASSPPAGGTGSYGYTF | TGTGCCAGCTCACCACCGGCCGGGGGAACAGGGAGTTATGGCTACACCTTC
TRBJ2-1 | TRBV6-6 | . | . | CASSSKGRSSYNEQFF | TGTGCCAGCAGTTCAAAAGGGCGGAGCTCCTACAATGAGCAGTTCTTC
TRBJ1-4 | TRBV4-2 | . | . | CASSQQSGGVATNEKLFF | TGTGCCAGCAGCCAACAGTCTGGGGGAGTTGCAACTAATGAAAAACTGTTTTTT
TRBJ2-2 | TRBV19 | . | . | CASSFSWNTGELFF | TGTGCCAGTAGTTTTTCCTGGAACACCGGGGAGCTGTTTTTT
TRBJ2-1 | TRBV2 | . | . | CASIQGKDEQFF | TGTGCCAGCATCCAAGGGAAGGATGAGCAGTTCTTC
TRBJ1-1 | TRBV10-3 | . | . | CAISEFRTEAFF | TGTGCCATCAGTGAGTTTCGCACTGAAGCTTTCTTT
TRBJ2-2 | TRBV4-2 | . | . | CASSQDRRRSNTGELFF | TGTGCCAGCAGCCAAGATCGGCGGCGGTCGAACACCGGGGAGCTGTTTTTT
TRBJ2-1 | TRBV27 | . | TRBD2 | CASSSLTGTRHNEQFF | TGTGCCAGCAGTTCACTAACCGGGACTAGACACAATGAGCAGTTCTTC
TRBJ1-2 | TRBV30 | . | TRBD1 | CAWSQDRGLVGYTF | TGTGCCTGGAGTCAGGACAGGGGGCTTGTTGGCTACACCTTC
TRBJ1-3 | TRBV11-2 | once | . | CASSPGLANTIYF | TGTGCCAGCAGTCCAGGGTTGGCAAACACCATATATTTT
TRBJ2-1 | TRBV5-1 | . | . | CASRSGNTYNEQFF | TGCGCCAGCAGGAGCGGTAATACCTACAATGAGCAGTTCTTC
TRBJ2-2 | TRBV5-4 | once | . | CASSLGGSANTGELFF | TGTGCCAGCAGCTTGGGAGGGTCTGCGAACACCGGGGAGCTGTTTTTT
TRBJ2-3 | TRBV6-4 | . | . | CASSRQPRGDTQYF | TGTGCCAGCAGCAGACAACCCAGGGGAGATACGCAGTATTTT
TRBJ2-3 | TRBV28 | once | TRBD2 | CASRTLAGLLLVTDTQYF | TGTGCCAGCAGGACCCTAGCGGGTCTCCTTTTAGTGACAGATACGCAGTATTTT
TRBJ2-1 | TRBV7-3 | . | . | CASSRTSRVFDEQFF | TGTGCCAGCAGCCGAACCTCGCGCGTTTTCGATGAGCAGTTCTTC
TRBJ1-1 | TRBV19 | . | . | CASSSRGARPNTEAFF | TGTGCCAGTAGTTCAAGGGGGGCCCGCCCGAACACTGAAGCTTTCTTT
TRBJ1-4 | TRBV28 | . | . | CASRQTGTNEKLFF | TGTGCCAGCAGGCAGACAGGAACTAATGAAAAACTGTTTTTT
TRBJ2-3 | TRBV5-1 | . | TRBD1 | CASSPRTGNTDTQYF | TGCGCCAGCAGCCCGAGGACAGGGAACACAGATACGCAGTATTTT
TRBJ2-2 | TRBV11-2 | . | TRBD2 | CASSFTSATNTGELFF | TGTGCCAGCAGCTTTACTAGCGCCACGAACACCGGGGAGCTGTTTTTT
TRBJ2-1 | TRBV5-1 | once | . | CASSSWGAPYNEQFF | TGCGCCAGCAGCTCTTGGGGGGCTCCTTACAATGAGCAGTTCTTC
TRBJ2-2 | TRBV7-9 | . | . | CASSQAGPNTGELFF | TGTGCCAGCAGCCAGGCAGGACCAAACACCGGGGAGCTGTTTTTT
TRBJ2-7 | TRBV6-4 | . | TRBD1 | CASSAVPGQGTYEQYF | TGTGCCAGCAGTGCCGTCCCGGGACAGGGGACCTACGAGCAGTACTTC
TRBJ2-5 | TRBV23-1 | . | . | CASSTIPDNSRDREETQYF | TGCGCCAGCAGTACAATCCCGGATAATAGTCGCGACAGAGAAGAGACCCAGTACTTC
TRBJ2-3 | TRBV2 | . | . | CASSTSLVGTQYF | TGTGCCAGCAGCACCTCTTTAGTAGGTACGCAGTATTTT
TRBJ2-7 | TRBV6-1 | . | . | CASSVRDTHSYEQYF | TGTGCCAGCAGTGTCCGGGACACCCACTCCTACGAGCAGTACTTC
TRBJ1-3 | TRBV6-5 | . | TRBD1 | CASSYGTGQGRNTIYF | TGTGCCAGCAGTTACGGGACCGGACAGGGTCGAAACACCATATATTTT
TRBJ2-1 | TRBV28 | . | TRBD2 | CASSFRLAGTYNEQFF | TGTGCCAGCAGTTTTCGACTAGCGGGCACCTACAATGAGCAGTTCTTC
TRBJ2-1 | TRBV5-1 | . | TRBD1 | CASSLSGQGLNEQFF | TGCGCCAGCAGCTTGAGTGGACAGGGATTGAATGAGCAGTTCTTC
TRBJ2-2 | TRBV5-1 | . | TRBD2 | CASSLLAGGTGELFF | TGCGCCAGCAGCTTGTTAGCGGGAGGGACCGGGGAGCTGTTTTTT
TRBJ2-1 | TRBV7-2 | . | TRBD1 | CASSQDRITYNEQFF | TGTGCCAGCAGCCAGGACAGGATAACTTACAATGAGCAGTTCTTC
TRBJ2-7 | TRBV4-1 | . | TRBD2 | CASSQGLAGVYEQYF | TGCGCCAGCAGCCAAGGGCTAGCGGGAGTGTACGAGCAGTACTTC
TRBJ1-1 | TRBV2 | . | TRBD1 | CASRDSGNTEAFF | TGTGCCAGCCGGGACAGCGGGAACACTGAAGCTTTCTTT
TRBJ2-4 | TRBV10-1 | . | TRBD1 | CASSFSRGSGIQYF | TGCGCCAGCAGCTTCTCCAGGGGGTCCGGCATTCAGTACTTC
TRBJ2-7 | TRBV4-3 | . | TRBD1 | CASSQGDRAGEQYF | TGCGCCAGCAGCCAGGGCGACAGGGCGGGCGAGCAGTACTTC